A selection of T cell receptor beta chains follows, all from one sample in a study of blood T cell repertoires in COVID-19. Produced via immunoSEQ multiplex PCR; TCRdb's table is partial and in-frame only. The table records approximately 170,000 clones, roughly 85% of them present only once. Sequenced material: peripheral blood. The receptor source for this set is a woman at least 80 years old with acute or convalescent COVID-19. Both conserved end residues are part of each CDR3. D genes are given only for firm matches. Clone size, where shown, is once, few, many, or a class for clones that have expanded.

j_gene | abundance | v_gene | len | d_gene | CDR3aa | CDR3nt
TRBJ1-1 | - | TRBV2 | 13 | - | CASSARWNTEAFF | TGTGCCAGCAGTGCACGGTGGAACACTGAAGCTTTCTTT
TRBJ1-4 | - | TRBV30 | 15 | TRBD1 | CAWSAKGQINEKLFF | TGTGCCTGGAGTGCAAAGGGACAGATTAATGAAAAACTGTTTTTT
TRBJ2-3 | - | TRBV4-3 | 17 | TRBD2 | CASSLIATSGGEDTQYF | TGCGCCAGCAGCCTGATAGCGACTAGCGGGGGGGAGGATACGCAGTATTTT
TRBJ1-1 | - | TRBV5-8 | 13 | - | CASRWGPNTEAFF | TGTGCCAGCAGGTGGGGGCCGAACACTGAAGCTTTCTTT
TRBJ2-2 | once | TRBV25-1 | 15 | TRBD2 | CASRPAGLNTGELFF | TGTGCCAGCAGGCCAGCGGGGCTGAACACCGGGGAGCTGTTTTTT
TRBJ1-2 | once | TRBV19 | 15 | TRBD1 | CASSTGQGRNYGYTF | TGTGCCAGTAGTACGGGACAGGGTCGGAACTATGGCTACACCTTC
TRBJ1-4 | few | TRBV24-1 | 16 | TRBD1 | CATSDLTGQDNEKLFF | TGTGCCACCAGTGATTTAACGGGACAGGATAATGAAAAACTGTTTTTT
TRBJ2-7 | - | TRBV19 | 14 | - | CASTENRASYEQYF | TGTGCCAGTACGGAAAACAGGGCTTCATACGAGCAGTACTTC
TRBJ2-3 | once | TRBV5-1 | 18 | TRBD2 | CASSLITTSGGITDTQYF | TGCGCCAGCAGCTTAATCACTACTAGCGGGGGTATCACAGATACGCAGTATTTT
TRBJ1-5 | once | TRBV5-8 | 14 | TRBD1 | CASTGTGIDQPQHF | TGTGCCAGCACCGGGACAGGCATCGACCAGCCCCAGCATTTT
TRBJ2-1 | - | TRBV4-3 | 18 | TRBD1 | CASSQGGGTGVLDNEQFF | TGCGCCAGCAGCCAAGGGGGAGGGACAGGGGTTTTGGACAATGAGCAGTTCTTC
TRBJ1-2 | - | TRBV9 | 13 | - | CASSPQGAYGYTF | TGTGCCAGCAGCCCACAGGGAGCCTATGGCTACACCTTC
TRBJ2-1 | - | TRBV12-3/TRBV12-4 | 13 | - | CASSFSSYNEQFF | TGTGCCAGCAGTTTCAGCTCCTACAATGAGCAGTTCTTC
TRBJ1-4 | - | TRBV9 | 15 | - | CASSVGGGAREKLFF | TGTGCCAGCAGCGTAGGTGGAGGGGCTCGAGAAAAACTGTTTTTT
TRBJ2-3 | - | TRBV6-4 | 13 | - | CASSDGLVSAQYF | TGTGCCAGCAGTGACGGACTGGTGTCCGCGCAGTATTTT
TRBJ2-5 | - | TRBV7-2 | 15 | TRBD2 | CASLLAGGFQETQYF | TGTGCCAGCTTACTAGCGGGGGGGTTTCAAGAGACCCAGTACTTC
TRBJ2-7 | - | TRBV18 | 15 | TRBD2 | CASSPRGGRGYEQYF | TGTGCCAGCTCACCACGTGGCGGGAGAGGCTACGAGCAGTACTTC
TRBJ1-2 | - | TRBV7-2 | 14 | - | CASSLARENYGYTF | TGTGCCAGCAGCTTAGCGCGAGAGAACTATGGCTACACCTTC
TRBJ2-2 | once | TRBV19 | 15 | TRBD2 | CASRNPGGSTGELFF | TGTGCCAGTAGAAACCCGGGAGGGAGCACCGGGGAGCTGTTTTTT
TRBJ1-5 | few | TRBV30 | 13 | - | CAWSGGDDQPQHF | TGTGCCTGGAGTGGGGGGGACGATCAGCCCCAGCATTTT
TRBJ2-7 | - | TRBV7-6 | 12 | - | CASSEGSYEQYF | TGTGCCAGCAGCGAGGGCTCCTACGAGCAGTACTTC
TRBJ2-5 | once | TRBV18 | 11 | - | CASSSGEAQYF | TGTGCCAGCTCCTCGGGGGAGGCCCAGTACTTC
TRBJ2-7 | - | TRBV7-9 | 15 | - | CASSAVGFDSYEQYF | TGTGCCAGCAGCGCCGTCGGTTTTGATTCCTACGAGCAGTACTTC
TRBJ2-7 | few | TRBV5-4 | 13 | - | CASSLAGSYEQYF | TGTGCCAGCAGCCTGGCCGGGAGTTACGAGCAGTACTTC
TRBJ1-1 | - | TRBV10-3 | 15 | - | CAISESSLWSTEAFF | TGTGCCATCAGTGAGTCAAGCCTTTGGAGTACTGAAGCTTTCTTT
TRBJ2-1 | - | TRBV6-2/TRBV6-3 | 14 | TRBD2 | CASRPRDYGNEQFF | TGTGCCAGCAGGCCTCGGGACTACGGTAATGAGCAGTTCTTC
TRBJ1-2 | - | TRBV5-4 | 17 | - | CASSLVGSRGGSYGYTF | TGTGCCAGCAGCTTGGTAGGATCAAGGGGAGGCAGCTATGGCTACACCTTC
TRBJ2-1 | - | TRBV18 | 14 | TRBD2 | CASSTAREGNEQFF | TGTGCCAGCTCCACCGCCAGGGAGGGCAATGAGCAGTTCTTC
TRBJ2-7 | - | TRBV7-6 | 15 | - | CASSLEAGLIYEQYF | TGTGCCAGCAGCTTAGAGGCGGGCTTGATCTACGAGCAGTACTTC
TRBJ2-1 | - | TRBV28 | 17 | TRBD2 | CASSLGGGPSSYNEQFF | TGTGCCAGCAGCCTCGGCGGGGGGCCAAGCTCCTACAATGAGCAGTTCTTC
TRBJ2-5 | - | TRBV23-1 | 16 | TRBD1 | CASSLIGQGEGETQYF | TGCGCCAGCAGCTTAATTGGACAGGGCGAGGGGGAGACCCAGTACTTC
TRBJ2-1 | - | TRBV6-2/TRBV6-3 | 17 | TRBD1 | CASSYNTQRGLYNEQFF | TGTGCCAGCAGTTACAACACTCAGAGGGGGCTATACAATGAGCAGTTCTTC
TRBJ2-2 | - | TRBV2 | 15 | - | CASSERSFGTGELFF | TGTGCCAGCAGTGAGAGGAGTTTTGGCACCGGGGAGCTGTTTTTT
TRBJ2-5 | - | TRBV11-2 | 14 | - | CASSFGTSQETQYF | TGTGCCAGCAGCTTCGGGACAAGTCAAGAGACCCAGTACTTC
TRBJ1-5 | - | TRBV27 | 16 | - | CASSLYYGNSNQPQHF | TGTGCCAGCAGTTTATACTACGGAAATAGCAATCAGCCCCAGCATTTT
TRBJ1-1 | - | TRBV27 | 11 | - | CASSLQGEAFF | TGTGCCAGCAGCCTTCAGGGCGAAGCTTTCTTT
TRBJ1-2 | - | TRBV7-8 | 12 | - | CASSLGHPPFTF | TGTGCCAGCAGCTTAGGACACCCTCCCTTCACCTTC
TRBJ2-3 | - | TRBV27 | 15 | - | CASSKALLELDTQYF | TGTGCCAGCAGTAAAGCGCTGCTAGAATTAGATACGCAGTATTTT
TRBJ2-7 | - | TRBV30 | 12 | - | CAWSVPGYEQYF | TGTGCCTGGAGTGTCCCGGGTTACGAGCAGTACTTC
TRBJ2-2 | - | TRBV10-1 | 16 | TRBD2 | CASGIAGPSNTGELFF | TGCGCCAGCGGTATAGCGGGGCCCTCGAACACCGGGGAGCTGTTTTTT
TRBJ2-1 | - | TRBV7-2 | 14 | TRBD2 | CASSLAGGPYEQFF | TGTGCCAGCAGCTTAGCGGGAGGGCCTTATGAGCAGTTCTTC
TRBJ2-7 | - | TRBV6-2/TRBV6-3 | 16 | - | CASSYSGGGLTYEQYF | TGTGCCAGCAGTTACTCCGGAGGGGGCCTTACCTACGAGCAGTACTTC